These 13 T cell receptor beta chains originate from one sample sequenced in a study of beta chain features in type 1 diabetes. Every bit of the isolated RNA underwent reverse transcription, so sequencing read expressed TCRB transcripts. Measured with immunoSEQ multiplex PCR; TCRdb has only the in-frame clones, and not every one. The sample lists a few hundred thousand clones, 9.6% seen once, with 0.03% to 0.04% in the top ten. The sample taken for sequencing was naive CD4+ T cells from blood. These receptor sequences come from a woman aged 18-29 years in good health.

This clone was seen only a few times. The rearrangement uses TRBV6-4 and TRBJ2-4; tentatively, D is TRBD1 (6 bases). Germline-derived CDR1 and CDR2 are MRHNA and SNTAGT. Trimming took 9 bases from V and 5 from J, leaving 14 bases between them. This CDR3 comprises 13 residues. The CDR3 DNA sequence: TGTGCCAGAGAAGATTACAGGGAAAACATTCAGTACTTC. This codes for CAREDYRENIQYF.

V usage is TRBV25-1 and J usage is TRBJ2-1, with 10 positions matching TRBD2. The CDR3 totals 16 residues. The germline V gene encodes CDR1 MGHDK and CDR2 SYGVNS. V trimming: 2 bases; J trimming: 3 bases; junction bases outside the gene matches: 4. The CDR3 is CASSETGLAFYNEQFF. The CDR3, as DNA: TGTGCCAGCAGTGAAACGGGACTAGCGTTCTACAATGAGCAGTTCTTC.

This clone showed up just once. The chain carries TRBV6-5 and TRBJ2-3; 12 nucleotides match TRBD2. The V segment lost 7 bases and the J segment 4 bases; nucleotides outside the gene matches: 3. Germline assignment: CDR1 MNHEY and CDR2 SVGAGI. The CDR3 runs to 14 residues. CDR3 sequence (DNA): TGTGCCAGCAAGGGACTAGCGGGCCCAGATACGCAGTATTTT. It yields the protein CASKGLAGPDTQYF.

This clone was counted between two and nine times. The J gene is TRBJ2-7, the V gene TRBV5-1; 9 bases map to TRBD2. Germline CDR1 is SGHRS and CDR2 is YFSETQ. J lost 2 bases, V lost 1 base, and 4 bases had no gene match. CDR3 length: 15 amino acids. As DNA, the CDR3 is TGCGCCAGCAGCTTGAGCGGGGGGACCGCCTACGAGCAGTACTTC. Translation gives CASSLSGGTAYEQYF.

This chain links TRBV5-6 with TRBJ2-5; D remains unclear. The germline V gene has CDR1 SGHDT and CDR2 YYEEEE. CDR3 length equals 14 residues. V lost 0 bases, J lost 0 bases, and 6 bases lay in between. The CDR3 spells CASSLAVNQETQYF. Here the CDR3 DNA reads TGTGCCAGCAGCTTGGCCGTAAACCAAGAGACCCAGTACTTC.

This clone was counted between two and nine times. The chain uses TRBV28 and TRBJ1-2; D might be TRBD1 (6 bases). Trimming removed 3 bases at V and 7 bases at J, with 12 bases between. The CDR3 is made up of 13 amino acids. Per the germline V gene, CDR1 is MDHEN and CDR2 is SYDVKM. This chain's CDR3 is CASSFGGAIGYTF. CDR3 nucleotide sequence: TGTGCCAGCAGTTTTGGGGGGGCTATTGGCTACACCTTC.

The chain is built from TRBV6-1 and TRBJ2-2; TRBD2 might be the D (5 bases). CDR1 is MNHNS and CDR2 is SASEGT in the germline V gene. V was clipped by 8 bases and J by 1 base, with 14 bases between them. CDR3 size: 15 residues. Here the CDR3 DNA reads TGTGCCAGCTTAAGAAGCGGAAGGAACACCGGGGAGCTGTTTTTT. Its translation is CASLRSGRNTGELFF.

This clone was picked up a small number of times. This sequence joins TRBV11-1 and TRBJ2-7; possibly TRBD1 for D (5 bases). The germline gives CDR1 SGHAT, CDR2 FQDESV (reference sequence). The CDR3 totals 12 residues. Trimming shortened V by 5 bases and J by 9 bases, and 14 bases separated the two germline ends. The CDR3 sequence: CASSPPGFAQYF. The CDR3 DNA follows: TGTGCCAGCAGCCCGCCAGGGTTCGCGCAGTACTTC. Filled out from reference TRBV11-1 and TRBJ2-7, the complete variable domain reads EAEVAQSPRYKITEKSQAVAFWCDPISGHATLYWYRQILGQGPELLVQFQDESVVDDSQLPKDRFSAERLKGVDSTLKIQPAELGDSAMYLCASSPPGFAQYFGPGTRLTVT.

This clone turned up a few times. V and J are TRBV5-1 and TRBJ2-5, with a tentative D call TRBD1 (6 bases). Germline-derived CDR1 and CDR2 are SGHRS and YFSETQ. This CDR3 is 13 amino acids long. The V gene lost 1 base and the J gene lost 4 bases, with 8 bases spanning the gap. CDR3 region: CASSLQGPETQYF. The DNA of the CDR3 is TGCGCCAGCAGCTTGCAGGGGCCAGAGACCCAGTACTTC. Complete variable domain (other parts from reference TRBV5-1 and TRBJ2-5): KAGVTQTPRYLIKTRGQQVTLSCSPISGHRSVSWYQQTPGQGLQFLFEYFSETQRNKGNFPGRFSGRQFSNSRSEMNVSTLELGDSALYLCASSLQGPETQYFGPGTRLLVL.

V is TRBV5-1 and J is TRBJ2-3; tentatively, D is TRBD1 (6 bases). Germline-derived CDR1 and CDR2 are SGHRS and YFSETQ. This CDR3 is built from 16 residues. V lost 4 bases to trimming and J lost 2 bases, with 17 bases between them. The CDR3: CASSPDRQEATDTQYF. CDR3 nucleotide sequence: TGCGCCAGCAGCCCCGATAGACAGGAGGCCACAGATACGCAGTATTTT.

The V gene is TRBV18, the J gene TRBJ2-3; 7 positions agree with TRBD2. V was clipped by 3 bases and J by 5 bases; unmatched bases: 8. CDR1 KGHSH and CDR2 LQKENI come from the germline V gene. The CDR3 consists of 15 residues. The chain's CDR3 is CASSPRTRGLDTQYF. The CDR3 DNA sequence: TGTGCCAGCTCACCTAGGACTAGAGGATTAGATACGCAGTATTTT.

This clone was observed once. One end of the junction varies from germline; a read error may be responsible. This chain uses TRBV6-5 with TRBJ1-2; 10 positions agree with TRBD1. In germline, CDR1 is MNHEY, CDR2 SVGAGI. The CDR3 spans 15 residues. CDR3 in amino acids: CASTYSETGGNGYTF. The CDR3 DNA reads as TGTGCCAGCACTTACTCGGAGACAGGGGGCAATGGCTACACCTTC.

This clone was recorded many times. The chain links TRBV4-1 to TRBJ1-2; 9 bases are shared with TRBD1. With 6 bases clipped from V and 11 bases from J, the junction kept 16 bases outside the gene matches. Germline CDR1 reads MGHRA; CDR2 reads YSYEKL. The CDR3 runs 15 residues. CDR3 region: CASRQIPGQGKGYTF. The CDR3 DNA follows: TGCGCCAGCAGACAGATCCCGGGACAGGGAAAGGGTTACACCTTC.